This T cell receptor beta chain comes out of a study of vaccination and CD4 T cells after COVID-19 (dated by TCRdb to 2022 to 2024). Concerning the study at large: SARS-CoV-2 positivity had been established in the convalescent patients by nasal swab PCR, and mild disease was recorded in several of these patients and severe disease in one. Two doses of either the Pfizer-BioNTech BNT162b2 vaccine (n=8) or the Moderna mRNA-1273 vaccine (n=2) were administered to participants. Post-vaccine blood samples were collected a median of about 66 days after the second vaccine dose, ranging from roughly 14 to 241 days. For stimulating the cultures, overlapping spike peptide pools were used, derived from SARS-CoV-2 as well as from the common cold coronaviruses HCoV-NL63, HCoV-OC43 and HCoV-229E. The convalescent cohort included six males and four females, with two Hispanic individuals, seven Caucasians, two Asians and one multiracial person. Post-COVID blood samples were collected from convalescent patients a median of roughly 100 days after diagnosis, with a range of about 30 to 161 days. Control cultures used a CEFX viral epitope pool as positive control, an HIV-1 Nef peptide pool as negative control, or no peptide. In roughly eleven COVID-19 convalescent patients and a few infection-naive healthy vaccine recipients, the spike-specific CD4+ TCR repertoire before mRNA vaccination was compared with the repertoire after mRNA vaccination. Paper-wide results and their limitations: The study included relatively few convalescent patients and did not analyze early timepoints after natural infection. An increase in the median number of SARS-CoV-2-reactive clonotypes from roughly 20 after infection to 38 after vaccination was observed, but the change was not found to be significant. In convalescent patients, a median approximately 90% of post-vaccine SARS-CoV-2-reactive clones were detected only after vaccination, suggesting vaccine-specific priming. Of the vaccine-specific clones found in convalescent patients, nearly all (304 of 307) were mono-reactive for SARS-CoV-2 spike instead of being cross-reactive with common cold coronaviruses.

V sheds 4 bases and J sheds 9 bases, leaving 16 bases between their ends. CDR1 and CDR2 are drawn from the germline V gene (reference sequence): LNHNV, YYDKDF. From its cysteine to its phenylalanine, the CDR3 spans 14 amino acids. CDR3 DNA is the only sequence kept; it has 42 bases, read in frame from the first base. The library was generated by PCR. TCR sequencing of DNA from cultured CD4+ T cells used the Oncomine TCR Beta short-read assay at the Johns Hopkins FTIC core. The QIAamp micro DNA kit was used to extract genomic DNA from the cultured CD4+ T cells. Oncomine TCR Beta libraries made from cultured CD4+ T cells were pooled using unique dual indexes and sequenced on an Illumina iSeq 100. Concerning the study's data processing: Non-productive sequences were removed, and CDR3s that did not start with C, did not end with F or W, or were shorter than 7 amino acids were discarded. The MANAFEST web application identified antigen-specific clonotypes by comparing peptide-stimulated wells against reference wells and other culture wells. For a clone to be called positive, the clone needed an FDR below 0.05, an odds ratio above 5, and a productive frequency above 0.1% in at least two of three replicate wells. A clonotype was classed as cross-reactive if the clonotype showed significant expansion both in SARS-CoV-2 spike wells and in at least one common cold coronavirus spike condition. Similarity between CDR3 sequences was evaluated in R version 3.6.1 using Levenshtein distances (stringdist) and unrooted phylogenetic trees (ape). TCRdb ran its own pipeline on the public reads, namely fastp trimming at Q25 and MiXCR clone calling, and kept in-frame beta chains. Each CDR3 protein appears once, grouped with its most common genes and DNA. The V and J calls follow TCRdb's processing rather than the paper's. The sample data list under 25,000 distinct CDR3 sequences, and 44% of these were observed just once. Roughly 25% of the sample belongs to the ten largest clones.

The treatment or condition label for this specimen denotes: roughly 10-day PBMC culture with coronavirus spike peptide pools or control peptides (ViraFEST assay). The study used the ViraFEST assay, which expanded antigen-specific T cells with peptide pools and then identified expanded clonotypes by TCR sequencing. The convalescent patients' positive SARS-CoV-2 PCR tests fell between March and December 2020, which was before the Alpha, Beta and Delta variants emerged in the United States. PBMCs were cultured at 1.5 million to 2 million per well in IMDM supplemented with 5% human AB serum and 8 to 10 IU/ml IL-2, with approximately 9.2 ug/ml peptide pools added. Half of the culture medium was replaced with fresh IL-2-containing medium on days 3 and 7. After less than 12 days of culture, CD4+ T cells were isolated by negative selection using the EasySep CD4+ T cell isolation kit. Ficoll-Paque Plus gradient centrifugation was used to isolate PBMCs from whole blood, and the isolated PBMCs were then either used fresh or cryopreserved at -140C. Triplicate wells were generally used for each culture condition.

Turning to this clonotype: This clone's antigen is unknown. No quality values exist for individual bases; no much larger clone is one base distant.

This sequence uses TRBV15 and TRBJ1-5; tentative D gene TRBD1, with 5 bases matching. The TCR comes from a human donor who had recovered from COVID-19. The sample was CD4+ T cells from blood, cultured in vitro, taken before SARS-CoV-2 vaccination. The base sequence is TGTGCCACCAGCACTAGACAGACCGAACGGCCCCAGCATTTT. This codes for CATSTRQTERPQHF.